The TCR beta chain described here comes from a study of shared clonotypes between healthy human individuals. Study-wide findings and caveats: Rarefaction gave evidence that sorted-subset sequencing remained incomplete despite large depth.

All donors qualified as healthy HIV-negative adults and had experienced no recent acute infections or vaccinations. V shed 2 bases and J shed 7 bases, with 17 bases lying between them. The germline V gene encodes CDR1 SGHTA and CDR2 FQGNSA. This CDR3 has 15 residues. In the authors' workflow: ImmunoSEQ gave junction-only sequences without quality scores, so filtering differed. The repertoire was sequenced with immunoSEQ multiplex PCR; TCRdb's copy has only in-frame clones and lacks some. The V and J calls and the clone size are those of that table, but D and trimming were determined from the DNA. The table has approximately 640,000 clones, 55% to 75% seen once; the top ten hold 1.8%. A word on this clone: What it recognizes is unknown.

The specimen was memory CD4+ T cells sorted from blood. Subset reported: CD45RA-negative fraction. The rearrangement links TRBV7-2 to TRBJ1-2; no firm D call. The receptor comes from a woman aged 25-40 years in good health. CDR3 residues: CASSLMDRGLGGYTF. CDR3 sequence (DNA): TGTGCCAGCAGCTTAATGGATAGAGGCCTAGGTGGCTACACCTTC.